This TCR beta chain was found in a study of OX40 agonist ivuxolimab in advanced cancers. Regarding the research as a whole: Ivuxolimab was a fully human IgG2 agonistic monoclonal antibody targeting the costimulatory receptor OX40 (CD134). Intravenous ivuxolimab was administered to patients every 2 weeks at six dose levels: 0.01, 0.1, 0.3, 1.5, 3 and 10 mg/kg. Of the roughly 54 dose-escalation patients, hepatocellular carcinoma was present in about 20, melanoma in approximately 15, renal cell carcinoma in 9 and head and neck cancer in 9. In the dose-escalation cohort, about four fifths of patients were male, and the mean age was approximately 60 years with a range of about 20 to 90. Prior anti-PD-1, anti-PD-L1 or anti-CTLA-4 therapy was permitted, and approximately 42% of dose-escalation patients had received checkpoint inhibitors. Partial responses were achieved by three dose-escalation patients, of whom one had hepatocellular carcinoma and two had cutaneous melanoma. The point of sequencing TCRbeta in the periphery was to test whether ivuxolimab changed TCR sequence diversity and drove clonal T-cell expansion. The paper reports the monotherapy dose-escalation portion (N of about 51 patients) of the phase I ivuxolimab trial. The study at large found these results: Antigen specificity was not determined for the clonally expanded peripheral T cells. Clonal expansion of both CD4+ and CD8+ blood T cells was observed from baseline to week 6 at doses 0.1 to 3.0 mg/kg. In partial responders in the 0.1-3.0 mg/kg groups, normalized peripheral clonal expansion was found to be among the lowest, especially among CD8+ T cells. On average, CD8+ T cells showed more expanded clones than CD4+ T cells after ivuxolimab. Low levels of normalized T-cell clonal expansion were also seen in some nonresponding patients.

For sequencing of the TCRbeta CDR3 region, genomic DNA was extracted from the sorted cells. TCRbeta CDR3 regions were sequenced using the immunoSEQ Assay. TCRdb took this table from immuneACCESS and kept in-frame rearrangements with V and J called. Such tables lack part of the clones; where checked against another copy, unresolved V genes explain under half of the gap, and the rest is unexplained. The sample profile shows some 62,000 clones; less than 95% of them were found once. Of the sample, less than 6% falls within the top ten clones. Patients with a history of autoimmune disease or receiving systemic immunosuppression were excluded from the trial. Peripheral blood for TCR sequencing was collected from all dose cohorts at baseline, on cycle 4 day 1, and on cycle 7 day 1. The samples were taken from a phase I, first-in-human, multicenter, open-label dose-escalation trial of ivuxolimab. Adults with locally advanced or metastatic head and neck squamous cell, hepatocellular, melanoma or renal cell carcinoma were enrolled in the trial. Before TCR sequencing, CD4+ T cells and CD8+ T cells from peripheral blood were sorted into separate populations.

Notes on this clone: The antigen it recognizes is unknown. No much larger clone is present one base from it, and per-base qualities are unavailable.

The junction shows trimming of 6 bases on V and 8 bases on J, plus 16 bases between the germline ends. The CDR3 runs 13 residues from the cysteine to the phenylalanine. Kept here is only the CDR3 DNA, which spans 39 bases and is read in frame from base 1. Looking up the germline V gene (reference sequence) yields CDR1 MNHEY and CDR2 SMNVEV. The specimen comprised CD4+ or CD8+ T cells sorted from blood, sampled in a trial of the OX40 agonist ivuxolimab. This TCR came from an adult with an advanced solid tumor such as melanoma, head and neck, liver or kidney cancer. Rearrangement joined TRBV27 to TRBJ1-1, with a weak D call of TRBD1 (6 bases match). The CDR3 here reads CASSLGTPKEAFF. The nucleotide sequence is given as TGTGCCAGCAGCCTCGGGACACCCAAAGAAGCTTTCTTT.